This T cell receptor (beta chain) was identified in a study of technical replicates of blood from several donors. Clones were read by immunoSEQ multiplex PCR, and TCRdb kept only the in-frame ones, dropping some. The table has about 85,000 clones, roughly 94% seen once. Germline-derived CDR1 and CDR2 are SNHLY and FYNNEI. Losses at the gene ends were 6 bases for V and 3 bases for J; bases not matched to a gene: 5. The CDR3 has 14 amino acids. The clonotype comes from a human donor in good health. What was sequenced was T cells isolated from PBMCs. The chain links TRBV2 to TRBJ1-3, with 7 positions matching TRBD1. The DNA of the CDR3 is TGTGCCAGCAGAGAGGGGGCGCATGGAAACACCATATATTTT. It encodes CASREGAHGNTIYF.